This passage covers 30 T cell receptor beta chains from one sample sequenced in a study of graft-versus-host responses after intestinal transplantation. The protocol was immunoSEQ multiplex PCR, while the TCRdb copy is restricted to in-frame clones and leaves out a portion. The data show more than 85,000 clones, approximately 82% seen once. No antigen has been assigned to these receptors. This specimen was unstimulated CD4+ T cells sorted from spleen or lymph node cells, taken before intestinal transplant. These receptors all stem from a human donor who received an intestinal transplant.

The J gene is TRBJ1-1, the V gene TRBV5-1, with no clear D. The length of the CDR3 is 13 residues. Germline CDR1 reads SGHRS; CDR2 reads YFSETQ. Trimming shortened V by 0 bases and J by 11 bases, and 14 bases separated the two germline ends. DNA of the CDR3: TGCGCCAGCAGCTTGGCCGGGGTAGGGAAGGCTTTCTTT. Translation: CASSLAGVGKAFF.

This chain links TRBV5-1 with TRBJ2-5; 8 nucleotides match TRBD1. Trimming removed 0 bases from V and 5 bases from J; junction bases left unmatched: 3. CDR1 is SGHRS and CDR2 is YFSETQ in the germline V gene. The CDR3 covers 14 residues. The CDR3 spells CASSLGQGRETQYF. For the CDR3, the DNA is TGCGCCAGCAGCTTGGGACAGGGGCGGGAGACCCAGTACTTC.

This clone was found once. The chain links TRBV10-1 to TRBJ2-1, with 9 bases lining up with TRBD2. The germline V gene has CDR1 WNHNN and CDR2 SYGVQD (reference sequence). The CDR3 covers 15 residues. V trimming: 0 bases; J trimming: 4 bases; junction bases outside the gene matches: 1. The CDR3 spells CASSESSGGYNEQFF. As DNA, the CDR3 is TGCGCCAGCAGTGAGTCTAGCGGGGGTTACAATGAGCAGTTCTTC.

The rearrangement links TRBV4-2 to TRBJ2-7; 9 bases map to TRBD2. Germline CDR1 and CDR2: LGHNA and YNFKEQ. With V trimmed by 1 base and J by 0 bases, 4 bases remained unmatched. This CDR3 has 16 residues. The CDR3 sequence is CASSQAVAGVSYEQYF. For the CDR3, the DNA is TGTGCCAGCAGCCAAGCCGTAGCGGGGGTCTCCTACGAGCAGTACTTC.

The chain uses TRBV18 and TRBJ2-7, with D possibly being TRBD1 (6 bases). The CDR3 covers 13 residues. The V end was cut by 5 bases, the J end by 6 bases, with 14 bases between. The germline gives CDR1 KGHSH, CDR2 LQKENI. CDR3 in DNA: TGTGCCAGCTCAGAATCAGGGGTCGGCGAGCAGTACTTC. Its protein is CASSESGVGEQYF.

The chain links TRBV7-2 to TRBJ2-3; TRBD1 might be the D (6 bases). The length of the CDR3 is 14 residues. Germline loops: CDR1 SGHTA, CDR2 FQGNSA. The V end was cut by 1 base, the J end by 1 base, with 6 bases between. This CDR3 reads CASSLGGRTDTQYF. As DNA, the CDR3 is TGTGCCAGCAGCTTAGGGGGGCGCACAGATACGCAGTATTTT.

This rearrangement joins TRBV6-5 to TRBJ1-3; D call uncertain. Germline CDR1 MNHEY, CDR2 SVGAGI. This CDR3 has 15 amino acids. V lost 0 bases and J lost 7, with 13 bases in between. CDR3 bases: TGTGCCAGCAGTTACTCGCGGCCCTCGTATAACACCATATATTTT. Translated: CASSYSRPSYNTIYF.

This clone was observed a few times. The chain recombines TRBV28 with TRBJ1-2; maybe TRBD1 (5 bases). The CDR3 has 13 amino acids. The germline V gene encodes CDR1 MDHEN and CDR2 SYDVKM. V shed 5 bases and J shed 4 bases, with 11 bases lying between them. The CDR3: CASSLGRGYGYTF. CDR3 coding DNA: TGTGCCAGCAGTCTGGGGCGTGGCTATGGCTACACCTTC.

V gene TRBV6-1 combines with J gene TRBJ2-7; D is perhaps TRBD2 (5 bases). There are 12 residues in the CDR3. Per the germline V gene, CDR1 is MNHNS and CDR2 is SASEGT. Trimming cost V 6 bases and J 5 bases, with 11 bases left between them. CDR3: CASREGLDEQYF. The CDR3, as DNA: TGTGCCAGCAGAGAGGGCCTCGACGAGCAGTACTTC.

The rearrangement joins TRBV7-2 to TRBJ2-1, with a possible D match to TRBD2 (6 bases). CDR3 size: 18 residues. The germline CDR1 and CDR2 sequences are SGHTA and FQGNSA. The V gene lost 5 bases and the J gene lost 6 bases, with 26 bases spanning the gap. The CDR3 DNA is TGTGCCAGCAGCCATGGTTCGGTCGGGGGTCGTCTACGCAATGAGCAGTTCTTC. Protein sequence: CASSHGSVGGRLRNEQFF.

This sequence joins TRBV28 and TRBJ2-5; the D gene is possibly TRBD2 (6 bases). The CDR3 spans 13 residues. Germline V gene lookup returns CDR1 MDHEN and CDR2 SYDVKM. V was trimmed by 6 bases and J by 5 bases, leaving 13 bases between them. The CDR3 nucleotides read TGTGCCAGCAGCTTTGAGGGGAGGGAGACCCAGTACTTC. Its translation: CASSFEGRETQYF.

This clone occurred once. The chain uses TRBV6-5 and TRBJ1-1; possible D gene TRBD1, 5 bases. The CDR3 runs 14 residues. The germline gives CDR1 MNHEY, CDR2 SVGAGI. The V gene lost 7 bases and the J gene lost 1 base, with 13 bases spanning the gap. The CDR3 coding sequence is TGTGCCAGCACGAACCAGGGCGGGAACACTGAAGCTTTCTTT. The encoded protein is CASTNQGGNTEAFF.

V is TRBV28 and J is TRBJ1-5; 7 bases line up with TRBD1. V was clipped by 6 bases and J by 5 bases; unmatched bases: 10. This CDR3 contains 15 residues. CDR1 is MDHEN, CDR2 SYDVKM, per germline. This chain's CDR3 is CASRGRDRFYQPQHF. The CDR3 DNA is TGTGCCAGCAGAGGCCGGGACAGATTTTATCAGCCCCAGCATTTT.

This clone was counted only a few times. The V and J genes are TRBV6-5 and TRBJ2-1, with 7 bases aligning to TRBD2. The J segment lost 0 bases and the V segment lost 0 bases, leaving 2 bases of the junction unmatched. The germline V gene has CDR1 MNHEY and CDR2 SVGAGI. The CDR3 loop spans 16 amino acids. The CDR3 DNA sequence: TGTGCCAGCAGTTACTCGGGGGGGATCTCCTACAATGAGCAGTTCTTC. It translates to CASSYSGGISYNEQFF.

The chain couples TRBV5-1 to TRBJ1-1, with 10 nucleotides matching TRBD1. Trimming at V came to 4 bases and at J to 5 bases, leaving 5 bases not matched to a gene. Germline V CDR1 and CDR2: SGHRS, YFSETQ. The CDR3 loop spans 14 amino acids. The CDR3 coding sequence is TGCGCCAGCAGCCCAAGGACAGGGGGGACTGAAGCTTTCTTT. Encoded protein: CASSPRTGGTEAFF. The whole variable domain, filled in from reference TRBV5-1 and TRBJ1-1, reads KAGVTQTPRYLIKTRGQQVTLSCSPISGHRSVSWYQQTPGQGLQFLFEYFSETQRNKGNFPGRFSGRQFSNSRSEMNVSTLELGDSALYLCASSPRTGGTEAFFGQGTRLTVV.

This chain links TRBV9 with TRBJ2-7; the D gene is possibly TRBD1 (7 bases). The CDR3 runs 16 residues. With 0 bases removed from V and 6 bases from J, the gap between germline ends came to 19 bases. CDR1 SGDLS and CDR2 YYNGEE come from the germline V gene. CDR3 coding DNA: TGTGCCAGCAGCGTAGGGAGCGCCAGGGGGGTGGGCGAGCAGTACTTC. Protein sequence: CASSVGSARGVGEQYF.

V gene TRBV4-2 combines with J gene TRBJ2-5; the match to TRBD2 covers 7 bases. In germline, CDR1 is LGHNA, CDR2 YNFKEQ. CDR3 length: 15 residues. Trimming at V came to 4 bases and at J to 1 base, leaving 6 bases not matched to a gene. This chain's CDR3 is CASSLTGGAQETQYF. The CDR3 nucleotides read TGTGCCAGCAGCCTGACGGGGGGTGCCCAAGAGACCCAGTACTTC.

For the CDR3, the DNA is TGTGCCAGCCTTTATCAATTCGGGGATAGCAATCAGCCCCAGCATTTT. This encodes CASLYQFGDSNQPQHF. The J gene is TRBJ1-5, the V gene TRBV6-4; D remains unclear. This CDR3 is 16 amino acids long. Trimming stripped 8 bases from V and 0 bases from J, with 17 bases between. Germline V lookup: CDR1 MRHNA, CDR2 SNTAGT.

The DNA for the CDR3 is TGTGCCAGCAGCTTAATGTCTGGGGCTAGCACTGAAGCTTTCTTT. Its protein is CASSLMSGASTEAFF. The chain employs TRBV7-3 and TRBJ1-1; tentatively, D is TRBD1 (5 bases). The CDR3 contains 15 residues. Trimming cost V 1 base and J 4 bases, with 13 bases left between them. The germline CDR1 and CDR2 sequences are SGHTA and FQGTGA.

The chain uses TRBV5-1 and TRBJ2-7, with D unclear. Germline CDR1 SGHRS, CDR2 YFSETQ. This CDR3 spans 13 amino acids. Deletions cut 0 bases from V and 4 bases from J, with 8 bases between. As DNA, the CDR3 is TGCGCCAGCAGCTTGGACTACCGGTACGAGCAGTACTTC. This codes for CASSLDYRYEQYF.

CDR3 residues: CASSVRGGANTGELFF. CDR3 in DNA: TGTGCCAGCAGCGTAAGAGGGGGGGCAAACACCGGGGAGCTGTTTTTT. The chain is built from TRBV9 and TRBJ2-2; perhaps TRBD2 as D (7 bases). V was clipped by 1 base and J by 2 bases, with 12 bases between them. The germline V gene encodes CDR1 SGDLS and CDR2 YYNGEE. The CDR3 covers 16 residues. The full variable domain, in which reference TRBV9 and TRBJ2-2 provide the parts outside the CDR3, is DSGVTQTPKHLITATGQRVTLRCSPRSGDLSVYWYQQSLDQGLQFLIQYYNGEERAKGNILERFSAQQFPDLHSELNLSSLELGDSALYFCASSVRGGANTGELFFGEGSRLTVL.

The chain carries TRBV5-1 and TRBJ1-5; a weak D match, TRBD1 (6 bases). In germline, CDR1 is SGHRS, CDR2 YFSETQ. The CDR3 contains 14 residues. Trimming stripped 5 bases from V and 5 bases from J, with 14 bases between. The CDR3 sequence: CASSGGAGDQPQHF. The CDR3, as DNA: TGCGCCAGCAGTGGGGGGGCAGGGGATCAGCCCCAGCATTTT.

The chain has TRBV11-3 and TRBJ2-2; D possibly corresponds to TRBD2 (6 bases). The CDR3 has 14 amino acids. The V gene's germline CDR1 is SGHNT and CDR2 YENEEA. Trimming cost V 0 bases and J 5 bases, with 7 bases left between them. The CDR3 protein is CASSLEGGTGELFF. Written as DNA, the CDR3 is TGTGCCAGCAGCTTAGAGGGGGGTACCGGGGAGCTGTTTTTT. Based on the CDR3 plus reference TRBV11-3 and TRBJ2-2, the full variable domain is EAGVVQSPRYKIIEKKQPVAFWCNPISGHNTLYWYLQNLGQGPELLIRYENEEAVDDSQLPKDRFSAERLKGVDSTLKIQPAELGDSAVYLCASSLEGGTGELFFGEGSRLTVL.

This clone has just a few counts. The rearrangement uses TRBV28 and TRBJ2-4; possibly TRBD2 for D (7 bases). The length of the CDR3 is 15 residues. The V end lost 5 bases, the J end lost 3 bases, and 14 bases lay between the germline ends. CDR1 is MDHEN and CDR2 is SYDVKM in the germline V gene. CDR3 DNA: TGTGCCAGCAGTACGACAGGACTAGGCAAAAACATTCAGTACTTC. Its translation is CASSTTGLGKNIQYF.

This clone came up once. The chain employs TRBV6-5 and TRBJ2-3; D is perhaps TRBD2 (6 bases). V lost 5 bases, J lost 8 bases, and 14 bases lay in between. The CDR3 runs to 13 residues. In germline, CDR1 is MNHEY, CDR2 SVGAGI. The CDR3 bases are TGTGCCAGCAGTCCTCCGGGAGCAGTTACGCAGTATTTT. This encodes CASSPPGAVTQYF.

V usage is TRBV6-1 and J usage is TRBJ1-1, with D possibly TRBD1 on 5 matching bases. V dropped 5 bases and J dropped 1 base, with 8 bases sitting between them. Germline assignment: CDR1 MNHNS and CDR2 SASEGT. The CDR3 sequence is 13 residues long. Here the CDR3 reads CASSNGGNTEAFF. Written as DNA, the CDR3 is TGTGCCAGCAGTAACGGGGGGAACACTGAAGCTTTCTTT.

The chain has TRBV7-9 and TRBJ1-1; no clear D. Germline CDR1 SEHNR, CDR2 FQNEAQ (reference sequence). V gave up 3 bases and J gave up 1 base, with 9 bases separating them. This CDR3 has 14 amino acids. The CDR3 here is CASSFPARNTEAFF. For the CDR3, the DNA is TGTGCCAGCAGCTTCCCCGCCAGGAACACTGAAGCTTTCTTT.

This clone was counted between two and nine times. The CDR3 is CASSPRFTSYGYTF. The CDR3 DNA follows: TGTGCCAGCAGTCCCCGTTTCACTTCCTATGGCTACACCTTC. The chain carries TRBV27 and TRBJ1-2; D unresolved. V lost 5 bases and J lost 4, with 14 bases in between. This CDR3 is 14 amino acids long. Germline lookup yields CDR1 MNHEY and CDR2 SMNVEV (reference sequence).

The CDR3 DNA is TGCGCCAGCAGCCAAGAAACACTAGCGGCAGATACGCAGTATTTT. The encoded protein is CASSQETLAADTQYF. The chain has TRBV4-1 and TRBJ2-3; TRBD2 agrees at 8 bases. CDR3 length equals 15 residues. V lost 0 bases, J lost 4 bases, and 3 bases stayed unmatched. Germline V gene data show CDR1 as MGHRA and CDR2 as YSYEKL.

The chain joins TRBV4-2 to TRBJ2-5, with 8 bases identical to TRBD2. V lost 0 bases, J lost 4 bases, and 10 bases stayed unmatched. Per the germline V gene, CDR1 is LGHNA and CDR2 is YNFKEQ. CDR3 length equals 17 residues. The CDR3 reads CASSQDLSGRSRETQYF. In DNA form, the CDR3 reads TGTGCCAGCAGCCAAGATTTGAGCGGGAGATCCCGAGAGACCCAGTACTTC.